This T cell receptor beta chain was sequenced during a study of cytomegalovirus exposure and HLA in healthy donors. Background on the study: Clustering assigned about 80% of the approximately 370 genotyped donors to the Caucasian-associated ancestry cluster. General study results and limits: In a later analysis, CMV-associated beta chains were mostly HLA-associated, it appeared. Later analysis suggested links between common viral pathogens and several top significant clusters. Per a prior analysis, the majority of TCR beta V segments were productive roughly 87% or roughly 30% of the time.

Points on this clone: Its antigen is unidentified.

The PCR made use of 60 Vbeta and 13 Jbeta primers. Repertoires were generated with immunoSEQ multiplex PCR, while TCRdb's copy carries only in-frame clones and drops some. The sample holds roughly 78,000 clones. The sequence derives from a boy aged 5-17 years in good health and CMV-seronegative. The sequenced sample consisted of PBMCs.

The CDR3 DNA is TGTGCCAGCAGTGTATCCAGGGGGCGATCTCTTGGCTACACCTTC. This sequence encodes CASSVSRGRSLGYTF. This sequence joins TRBV6-4 and TRBJ1-2; TRBD1 matches 8 bases. The length of the CDR3 is 15 residues. The V gene's germline CDR1 is MRHNA and CDR2 SNTAGT. V dropped 4 bases and J dropped 7; count of bases not matched to a gene: 11.